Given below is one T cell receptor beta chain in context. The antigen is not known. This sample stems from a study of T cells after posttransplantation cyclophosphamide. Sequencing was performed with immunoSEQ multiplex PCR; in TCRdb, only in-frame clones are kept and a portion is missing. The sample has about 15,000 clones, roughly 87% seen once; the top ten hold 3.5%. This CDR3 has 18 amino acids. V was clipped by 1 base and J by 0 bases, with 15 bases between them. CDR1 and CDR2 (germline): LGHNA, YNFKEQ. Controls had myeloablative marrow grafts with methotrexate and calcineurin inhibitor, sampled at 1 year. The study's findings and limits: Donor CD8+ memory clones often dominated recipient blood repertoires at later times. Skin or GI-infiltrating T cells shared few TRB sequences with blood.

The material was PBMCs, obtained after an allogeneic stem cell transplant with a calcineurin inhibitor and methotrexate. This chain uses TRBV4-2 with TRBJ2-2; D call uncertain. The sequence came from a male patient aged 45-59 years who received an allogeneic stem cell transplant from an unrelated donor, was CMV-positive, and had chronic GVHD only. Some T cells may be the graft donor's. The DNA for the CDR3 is TGTGCCAGCAGCCAAGCTGCAGTCGGGTTCTCGAACACCGGGGAGCTGTTTTTT. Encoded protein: CASSQAAVGFSNTGELFF.